The entry that follows covers one T cell receptor beta chain sequence. Between the trimmed V and J ends, which lost 6 bases and 0 bases, there was a span of 12 bases. The CDR3 loop spans 15 amino acids. Per the germline V gene, CDR1 is MNHEY and CDR2 is SVGAGI. Under the authors' procedure: Scientists estimated how many nucleated cells there were by amplifying reference gene primers. Libraries were prepared by immunoSEQ multiplex PCR; TCRdb keeps only in-frame clonotypes and omits some of them. The V and J calls and clone size were taken over from that table, and D and trimming were inferred from the DNA. The table has about 120,000 clones, roughly 85% seen once. The data stem from a study of blood T cell repertoires in COVID-19.

The chain carries TRBV6-5 and TRBJ1-5, with no clear D. The sample taken for sequencing was peripheral blood. This TCR was sampled from a woman aged 60-75 years with COVID-19, enrolled during active disease. The CDR3 DNA reads TGTGCCAGCAGCTCCACCGCGTATAGCAATCAGCCCCAGCATTTT. Protein sequence: CASSSTAYSNQPQHF.